This T cell receptor beta chain was sequenced during a study of post-analysis software for immune sequencing data. The overall study: Patients had relapsing-remitting, secondary progressive or progressive-relapsing multiple sclerosis; some lacked subtype.

The CDR3 totals 12 residues. Germline CDR1 is SNHLY and CDR2 is FYNNEI. V gave up 6 bases and J gave up 13 bases, with 16 bases separating them. The authors incorporated unique molecular identifiers into the TCR beta cDNA libraries. From the PCR reads, TCRdb called clonotypes with MiXCR, one entry per CDR3 protein. The top ten clones hold 4% to 5% of a sample with about 770,000 distinct CDR3 sequences, about 43% of them seen once. Details on this clonotype: Its target is not known.

Findings and limits, study-wide: The five TRBV segments detected at higher frequency in patients than in controls included TRBV5-6, TRBV5-1 and TRBV20-1. Samples from a shared batch, those prepared together, strongly co-clustered by F measure.

This chain connects TRBV2 to TRBJ2-4; D may be TRBD2 (6 bases). Sequenced sample: blood. The clonotype was recovered from a girl aged 5 to 17 with multiple sclerosis. CDR3 residues: CASSQRDWEQYF. The CDR3 DNA is TGTGCCAGCAGCCAACGGGACTGGGAGCAGTACTTC.